Each of the 4 T cell receptor beta chains below was sequenced from the same sample in a study of T cell responses to AZD1222 COVID-19 vaccine. Assay used: immunoSEQ multiplex PCR; TCRdb lists only in-frame clones, some missing. Among 150,000 to 200,000 clones listed, 94% were seen once. This specimen was peripheral blood, taken on day 0 of AZD1222 vaccination. These receptors were collected from an adult in good health.

The J gene is TRBJ2-7, the V gene TRBV27; perhaps D is TRBD1 or TRBD2 (7 bases each). Trimming cost V 6 bases and J 4 bases, with 16 bases left between them. The CDR3 is 14 amino acids. Germline assignment: CDR1 MNHEY and CDR2 SMNVEV (reference sequence). DNA of the CDR3: TGTGCCAGCAGCCTCAGACAGGGAGGGTACGAGCAGTACTTC. Translating gives CASSLRQGGYEQYF.

This clone was seen just once. This chain connects TRBV30 to TRBJ2-3; TRBD2 might be the D (7 bases). V was cut by 5 bases and J by 5 bases, with 17 bases left in between. CDR1 and CDR2 (germline): GTSNPN, SVGIG (reference sequence). The length of the CDR3 is 14 residues. The CDR3 spells CAWAGARGGDTQYF. Here the CDR3 DNA reads TGTGCCTGGGCGGGGGCTAGAGGGGGAGATACGCAGTATTTT.

In the case of this clone: Other DNA sequences within the sample encode an identical CDR3. The chain carries TRBV28 and TRBJ1-2; D gene uncertain. CDR1 is MDHEN and CDR2 is SYDVKM in the germline V gene. The CDR3 spans 11 residues. V was trimmed by 5 bases and J by 5 bases, leaving 6 bases between them. CDR3 bases: TGTGCCAGCAGTACGGGATATGGCTACACCTTC. The encoded protein is CASSTGYGYTF.

Comments on this clone: The junction departs from germline at one end; a sequencing error may be responsible. The CDR3 is CATSRDRNVQYF. The CDR3, as DNA: TGTGCCACCAGCCGAGACCGGAACGTTCAGTACTTC. The chain carries TRBV15 and TRBJ2-4; D is uncertain. The CDR3 extends over 12 amino acids. CDR1 is LNHNV, CDR2 YYDKDF, per germline (reference sequence).